The 25 T cell receptor beta chains in this list originate from one sample, sequenced in a study of blood T cell repertoires in COVID-19. TCRdb's copy holds only in-frame clones and misses some; the assay was immunoSEQ multiplex PCR. Of around 68,000 clones listed, roughly 86% are singletons. The sample consisted of peripheral blood. These receptors were taken from a woman between 45 and 60 years old with acute or convalescent COVID-19.

The chain employs TRBV18 and TRBJ2-7; 7 nucleotides align to TRBD1. Germline V gives CDR1 KGHSH, CDR2 LQKENI. This CDR3 has 14 residues. Unmatched junction bases numbered 8, after V lost 5 bases and J lost 4 bases. CDR3 sequence (DNA): TGTGCCAGCTCAATATCCGGGACAGATTACGAGCAGTACTTC. Protein sequence: CASSISGTDYEQYF.

The V gene is TRBV30, the J gene TRBJ1-2; D uncertain. There are 14 residues in the CDR3. The germline V gene has CDR1 GTSNPN and CDR2 SVGIG (reference sequence). The V end was cut by 5 bases, the J end by 7 bases, with 20 bases between. CDR3 sequence: CAWVKEAITAGYTF. The CDR3, as DNA: TGTGCCTGGGTCAAAGAGGCGATCACGGCTGGCTACACCTTC.

To note about this clone: In this CDR3 the conserved last residue, phenylalanine or tryptophan, is missing, so a read error is likely. No DNA is shown, since the ends of the CDR3 on it are uncertain; the CDR3 is the one TCRdb lists. The chain links TRBV10-3 to TRBJ2-7; the table names TRBD1, a call not compared with the DNA. Counting both end residues, the CDR3 totals 12 amino acids. The germline CDR1 and CDR2 sequences are ENHRY and SYGVKD. CDR3 amino acids: CAISDPGTALVL.

This sequence joins TRBV28 and TRBJ1-2; D unresolved. V lost 3 bases, J lost 1 base, and 15 bases lay in between. The CDR3 consists of 16 residues. CDR1 and CDR2 from the germline V gene are MDHEN and SYDVKM. The CDR3 DNA follows: TGTGCCAGCAGTTTGTACTCGGGAAGTGGTAACTATGGCTACACCTTC. This translates into CASSLYSGSGNYGYTF.

CDR3 DNA: TGTGCCAGCAGCCAAGACAGGACTGGGTTGGGCACTGAAGCTTTCTTT. It encodes CASSQDRTGLGTEAFF. The rearrangement uses TRBV3-1 (or the pseudogene TRBV3-2) and TRBJ1-1; D is uncertain. The CDR3 consists of 16 residues. The V gene lost 0 bases and the J gene lost 4 bases, with 15 bases spanning the gap. Germline CDR1 reads LGHDT; CDR2 reads YNNKEL (reference sequence).

This CDR3 reads CASSLAGTGPYNEQFF. The CDR3 nucleotides are TGTGCCAGCAGCTTGGCCGGGACAGGGCCCTACAATGAGCAGTTCTTC. The V call is TRBV5-4, the J call TRBJ2-1; TRBD1 agrees at 9 bases. Germline V lookup: CDR1 SGHNT, CDR2 YYREEE (reference sequence). The length of the CDR3 is 16 residues. V dropped 0 bases and J dropped 2; count of bases not matched to a gene: 3.

This clone appeared once. The rearrangement uses TRBV7-9 and TRBJ2-2, with D possibly being TRBD2 (5 bases). The CDR3 spans 13 residues. Trimming shortened V by 5 bases and J by 5 bases, and 9 bases separated the two germline ends. Germline CDR1 SEHNR, CDR2 FQNEAQ (reference sequence). In DNA form, the CDR3 reads TGTGCCAGCAGCCCGGACTTAACCGGGGAGCTGTTTTTT. Translated: CASSPDLTGELFF.

The chain carries TRBV2 and TRBJ2-7; 13 bases are a match to TRBD2. V shed 7 bases and J 2 bases; nucleotides not matched to a gene: 11. The germline V gene encodes CDR1 SNHLY and CDR2 FYNNEI. This CDR3 is 17 amino acids long. CDR3 sequence: CASTGEVGLAGAYEQYF. As DNA, the CDR3 is TGTGCCAGCACGGGGGAGGTAGGACTAGCGGGGGCCTACGAGCAGTACTTC.

This chain uses TRBV15 with TRBJ1-2; TRBD1 matches at 7 bases. CDR1 and CDR2 (germline): LNHNV, YYDKDF (reference sequence). After removal of 6 bases from V and 2 bases from J, the junction contained 6 bases not matched to a gene. The length of the CDR3 is 14 residues. The CDR3 DNA follows: TGTGCCACCAGGTCGGACAGGTCGAACTATGGCTACACCTTC. Its translation is CATRSDRSNYGYTF. Supplemented by reference TRBV15 and TRBJ1-2, the full variable domain reads DAMVIQNPRYQVTQFGKPVTLSCSQTLNHNVMYWYQQKSSQAPKLLFHYYDKDFNNEADTPDNFQSRRPNTSFCFLDIRSPGLGDTAMYLCATRSDRSNYGYTFGSGTRLTVV.

The V gene is TRBV6-5, the J gene TRBJ1-2, with TRBD1 matching 7 bases. With 7 bases clipped from V and 4 bases from J, the junction kept 9 bases outside the gene matches. This CDR3 comprises 14 residues. Germline V CDR1 and CDR2: MNHEY, SVGAGI. In DNA form, the CDR3 reads TGTGCCAGCACCCCGAGACAGGGCCGCTATGGCTACACCTTC. Its protein is CASTPRQGRYGYTF.

This sequence joins TRBV30 and TRBJ1-6; 7 bases are shared with TRBD1. Trimming cost V 4 bases and J 3 bases; bases outside gene matches: 6. CDR1 is GTSNPN, CDR2 SVGIG, per germline (reference sequence). The CDR3 length is 15 residues. The CDR3 is CAWNKGQLYNSPLHF. CDR3 sequence (DNA): TGTGCCTGGAATAAGGGACAGCTCTATAATTCACCCCTCCACTTT. The whole variable domain, filled in from reference TRBV30 and TRBJ1-6, reads SQTIHQWPATLVQPVGSPLSLECTVEGTSNPNLYWYRQAAGRGLQLLFYSVGIGQISSEVPQNLSASRPQDRQFILSSKKLLLSDSGFYLCAWNKGQLYNSPLHFGNGTRLTVT.

This chain links TRBV7-6 with TRBJ2-5; 11 bases fit TRBD1. The CDR3 consists of 16 residues. After removal of 1 base from V and 5 bases from J, the junction contained 6 bases not matched to a gene. Per germline, CDR1 SGHVS and CDR2 FNYEAQ. The CDR3 DNA reads as TGTGCCAGCAGCTTAGTTATTGGACAGGGGGCTGAGACCCAGTACTTC. Residues: CASSLVIGQGAETQYF.

DNA for the CDR3: TGTGCCAGCAGCTTGCCGGGGTCGAACACCGGGGAGCTGTTTTTT. Protein product: CASSLPGSNTGELFF. The chain carries TRBV5-4 and TRBJ2-2; D perhaps matches TRBD2 (5 bases). The CDR3 is 15 residues long. The germline V gene encodes CDR1 SGHNT and CDR2 YYREEE (reference sequence). The germline V and J ends were trimmed by 1 base and 0 bases, with 7 bases remaining between them.

This clone was counted only a few times. The chain has TRBV3-1 (or the pseudogene TRBV3-2) and TRBJ1-6; 7 bases are a match to TRBD1. V was pared by 0 bases and J by 10 bases, with 6 bases of the junction left unmatched. This CDR3 is 15 amino acids long. Germline CDR1 is LGHDT and CDR2 is YNNKEL (reference sequence). CDR3: CASSQDYHRGSPLHF. The CDR3 DNA is TGTGCCAGCAGCCAAGATTATCACAGGGGCTCACCCCTCCACTTT.

The sample holds one count of this clone. This rearrangement joins TRBV19 to TRBJ2-7; 8 bases agree with TRBD2. V gave up 4 bases and J gave up 7 bases; unmatched junction bases: 9. This CDR3 region has 14 residues. The germline gives CDR1 LNHDA, CDR2 SQIVND (reference sequence). CDR3 in DNA: TGTGCCAGTAGTACCCCAGCGGGAGTTGTGGAGCAGTACTTC. Its protein product is CASSTPAGVVEQYF.

This rearrangement joins TRBV28 to TRBJ2-7; D perhaps matches TRBD1 (5 bases). From germline, CDR1 is MDHEN and CDR2 SYDVKM. The V end lost 5 bases, the J end lost 2 bases, and 22 bases lay between the germline ends. The CDR3 length is 17 residues. CDR3 DNA sequence: TGTGCCAGCAGTGTAACCGGGCCGGACAAGTCTCCCTACGAGCAGTACTTC. Translation gives CASSVTGPDKSPYEQYF.

The rearrangement joins TRBV5-1 to TRBJ1-5; possible D gene TRBD1, 5 bases. Per germline, CDR1 SGHRS and CDR2 YFSETQ. With 4 bases removed from V and 3 bases from J, the gap between germline ends came to 11 bases. CDR3 size: 14 residues. CDR3 nucleotides: TGCGCCAGCAGCGGGGGGAGCCCCAATCAGCCCCAGCATTTT. Protein sequence: CASSGGSPNQPQHF.

The rearrangement uses TRBV5-4 and TRBJ2-1, with 14 bases fitting TRBD2. CDR1 SGHNT and CDR2 YYREEE come from the germline V gene (reference sequence). The CDR3 contains 15 residues. V was clipped by 2 bases and J by 7 bases; unmatched bases: 2. CDR3 region: CASSFRTSGGNEQFF. The CDR3 DNA is TGTGCCAGCAGCTTTAGGACTAGCGGGGGGAATGAGCAGTTCTTC. Together with reference TRBV5-4 and TRBJ2-1, the CDR3 gives the full variable domain: ETGVTQSPTHLIKTRGQQVTLRCSSQSGHNTVSWYQQALGQGPQFIFQYYREEENGRGNFPPRFSGLQFPNYSSELNVNALELDDSALYLCASSFRTSGGNEQFFGPGTRLTVL.

V is TRBV9 and J is TRBJ2-1; 11 nucleotides line up with TRBD2. This CDR3 contains 14 residues. V trimming: 3 bases; J trimming: 9 bases; junction bases outside the gene matches: 5. From germline, CDR1 is SGDLS and CDR2 YYNGEE. The CDR3 here is CASSGSGGAIEQFF. CDR3 nucleotides: TGTGCCAGCAGCGGTAGCGGGGGGGCCATTGAGCAGTTCTTC.

The chain couples TRBV9 to TRBJ2-1; TRBD2 matches 8 bases. J gave up 7 bases and V 0 bases, and 9 bases lay outside the gene matches. The CDR3 length is 16 residues. From germline, CDR1 is SGDLS and CDR2 YYNGEE. In DNA, the CDR3 is TGTGCCAGCAGCGTAGGGGTCATTGGCGGGAGGAATGAGCAGTTCTTC. Translated, it gives CASSVGVIGGRNEQFF.

This clone is a singleton in its sample. The chain has TRBV4-3 and TRBJ2-5; the D gene is possibly TRBD1 (5 bases). Germline CDR1 LGHNA, CDR2 YSLEER. Trimming took off 3 bases at V and 1 base at J, with 6 bases between the two ends. The CDR3 is 13 amino acids. The DNA for the CDR3 is TGCGCCAGCAGCCAGACAGTCCAAGAGACCCAGTACTTC. Its translation: CASSQTVQETQYF.

CDR3 region: CASSRHETGTGVLDTQYF. The CDR3 DNA sequence: TGTGCCAGCAGCCGACATGAGACCGGGACAGGGGTGCTAGATACGCAGTATTTT. The J gene is TRBJ2-3, the V gene TRBV5-5, with 10 bases fitting TRBD1. The trim removed 4 bases at V and 5 bases at J, leaving 16 bases unmatched. Germline-derived CDR1 and CDR2 are SGHKS and YYEKEE (reference sequence). The CDR3 has 18 residues.

The chain carries TRBV10-3 and TRBJ1-1; no reliable D call. Germline values: CDR1 ENHRY, CDR2 SYGVKD. V was pared by 3 bases and J by 3 bases, with 14 bases between. This CDR3 spans 15 amino acids. Here the CDR3 reads CAISDDPPEDTEAFF. For the CDR3, the DNA is TGTGCCATCAGTGACGACCCTCCCGAGGACACTGAAGCTTTCTTT.

CDR3 sequence (DNA): TGTGCCAGCAGCGAGAATTCAGGACGGGGTGAAAAACTGTTTTTT. Its translation is CASSENSGRGEKLFF. This chain uses TRBV9 with TRBJ1-4; D uncertain. The CDR3 runs to 15 residues. Germline V gene sequence: CDR1 SGDLS, CDR2 YYNGEE. V lost 3 bases, J lost 7 bases, and 16 bases lay in between.

Only one count was recorded for this clone. The chain recombines TRBV6-5 with TRBJ2-7, with 7 bases identical to TRBD2. The CDR3 covers 12 residues. Trimming cost V 11 bases and J 1 base; bases outside gene matches: 5. Germline lookup yields CDR1 MNHEY and CDR2 SVGAGI. The CDR3 reads CAGSGLSYEQYF. The CDR3 DNA sequence: TGTGCCGGTTCGGGACTATCCTACGAGCAGTACTTC.